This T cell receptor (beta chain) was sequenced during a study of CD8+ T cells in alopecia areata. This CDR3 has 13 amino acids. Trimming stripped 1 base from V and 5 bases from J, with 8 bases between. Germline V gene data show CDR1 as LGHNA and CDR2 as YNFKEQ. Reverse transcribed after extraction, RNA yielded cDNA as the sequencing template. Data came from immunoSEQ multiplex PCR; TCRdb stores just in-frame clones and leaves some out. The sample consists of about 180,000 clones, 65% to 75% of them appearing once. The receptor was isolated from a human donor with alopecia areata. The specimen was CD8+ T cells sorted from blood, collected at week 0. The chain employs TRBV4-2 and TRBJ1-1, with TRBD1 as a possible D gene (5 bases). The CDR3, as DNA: TGTGCCAGCAGCCAAGCCCGGGGGACTGAAGCTTTCTTT. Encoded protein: CASSQARGTEAFF.